This T cell receptor beta chain comes out of a study of blood T cell repertoires in COVID-19. Looking at the study overall: Collection of acute and convalescent COVID-19 samples took place in the United States, Italy and Spain. Sources were T cells, B-cell-depleted T cells, or PBMCs; the material itself was cDNA or gDNA.

This clone was counted only a few times. Original processing methods: Amplified reference gene primers provided the basis for estimating nucleated cell counts. Sequenced by immunoSEQ multiplex PCR; TCRdb stores in-frame clones only, minus some. The DNA was the basis for D and trimming; V, J and clone size are from that table. The table has roughly 50,000 clones, less than 95% seen once. This CDR3 comprises 16 residues. Germline-derived CDR1 and CDR2 are SGHRS and YFSETQ. The trim removed 2 bases at V and 0 bases at J, leaving 3 bases unmatched. The sample taken for sequencing was peripheral blood. The rearrangement links TRBV5-1 to TRBJ1-3; 9 nucleotides line up with TRBD1. The receptor was derived from a man between 65 and 79 years old with acute or convalescent COVID-19. CDR3 region: CASSLTTGGSGNTIYF. The CDR3 DNA reads TGCGCCAGCAGCTTAACGACAGGGGGCTCTGGAAACACCATATATTTT.